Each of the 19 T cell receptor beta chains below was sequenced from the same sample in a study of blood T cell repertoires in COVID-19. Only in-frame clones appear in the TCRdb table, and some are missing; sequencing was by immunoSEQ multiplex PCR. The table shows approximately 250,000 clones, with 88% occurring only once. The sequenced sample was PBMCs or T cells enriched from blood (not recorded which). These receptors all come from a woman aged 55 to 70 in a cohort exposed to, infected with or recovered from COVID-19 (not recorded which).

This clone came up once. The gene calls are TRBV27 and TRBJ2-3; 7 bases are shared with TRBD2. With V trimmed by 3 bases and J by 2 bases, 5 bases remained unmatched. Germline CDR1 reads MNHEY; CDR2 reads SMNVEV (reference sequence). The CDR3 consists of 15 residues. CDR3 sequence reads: CASSLGGWVTDTQYF. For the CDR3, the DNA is TGTGCCAGCAGTTTGGGGGGGTGGGTCACAGATACGCAGTATTTT.

The CDR3 DNA sequence: TGCAGCGGCCTCGTGACGCCTACCCGGGGTGAGCAGTTCTTC. Translated: CSGLVTPTRGEQFF. The rearrangement joins TRBV29-1 to TRBJ2-1, with D possibly TRBD2 on 5 matching bases. The CDR3 totals 14 residues. Trimming pared 7 bases from V and 9 bases from J, leaving 22 bases between. CDR1 is SQVTM, CDR2 ANQGSEA, per germline.

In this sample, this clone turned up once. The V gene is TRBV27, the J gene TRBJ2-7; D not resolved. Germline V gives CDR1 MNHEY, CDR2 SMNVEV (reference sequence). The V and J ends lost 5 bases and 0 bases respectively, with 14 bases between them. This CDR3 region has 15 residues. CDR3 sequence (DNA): TGTGCCAGCAGTCCCTTTTTCTTGAGCTCCTACGAGCAGTACTTC. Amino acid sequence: CASSPFFLSSYEQYF.

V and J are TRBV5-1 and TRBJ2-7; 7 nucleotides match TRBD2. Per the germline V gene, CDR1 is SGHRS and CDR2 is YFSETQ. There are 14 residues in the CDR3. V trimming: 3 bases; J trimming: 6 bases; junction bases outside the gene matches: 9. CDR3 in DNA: TGCGCCAGCAGCTCCCGGACTAGTCCGGGCGAGCAGTACTTC. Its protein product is CASSSRTSPGEQYF.

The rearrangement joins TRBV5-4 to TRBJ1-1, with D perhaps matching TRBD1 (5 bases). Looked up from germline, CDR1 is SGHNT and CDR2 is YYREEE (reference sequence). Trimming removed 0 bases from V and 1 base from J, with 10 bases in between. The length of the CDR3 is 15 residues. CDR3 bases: TGTGCCAGCAGCTTGGATGGGGCAGCGAACACTGAAGCTTTCTTT. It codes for CASSLDGAANTEAFF.

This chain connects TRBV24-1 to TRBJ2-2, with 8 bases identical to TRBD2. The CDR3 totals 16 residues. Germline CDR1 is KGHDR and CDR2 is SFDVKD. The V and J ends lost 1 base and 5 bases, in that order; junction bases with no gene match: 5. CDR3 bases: TGTGCCACCAGTGATTTTGGAGCGGGAGTTACCGGGGAGCTGTTTTTT. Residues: CATSDFGAGVTGELFF.

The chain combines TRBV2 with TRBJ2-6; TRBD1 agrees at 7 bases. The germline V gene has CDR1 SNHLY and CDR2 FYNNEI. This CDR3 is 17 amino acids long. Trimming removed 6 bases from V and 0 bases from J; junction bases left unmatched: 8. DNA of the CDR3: TGTGCCAGCAGCCTGACAGGGCCCAGCTCTGGGGCCAACGTCCTGACTTTC. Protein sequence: CASSLTGPSSGANVLTF.

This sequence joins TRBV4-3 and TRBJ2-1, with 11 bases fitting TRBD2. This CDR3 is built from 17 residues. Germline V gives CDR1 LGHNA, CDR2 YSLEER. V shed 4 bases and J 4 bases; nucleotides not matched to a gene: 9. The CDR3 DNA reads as TGCGCCAGCAGCCCGAGACTAGCGGGAACGGGGTACAATGAGCAGTTCTTC. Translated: CASSPRLAGTGYNEQFF.

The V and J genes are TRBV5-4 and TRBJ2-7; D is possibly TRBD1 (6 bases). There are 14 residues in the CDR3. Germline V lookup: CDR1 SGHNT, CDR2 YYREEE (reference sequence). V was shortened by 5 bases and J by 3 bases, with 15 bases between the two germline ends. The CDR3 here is CASSSGTRVYEQYF. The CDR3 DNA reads TGTGCCAGCAGTTCCGGGACAAGGGTCTACGAGCAGTACTTC.

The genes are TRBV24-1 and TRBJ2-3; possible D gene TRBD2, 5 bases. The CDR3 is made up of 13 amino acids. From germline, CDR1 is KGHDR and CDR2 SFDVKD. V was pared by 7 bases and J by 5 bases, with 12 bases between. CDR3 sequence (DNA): TGTGCCACCAGCCACGGAGGCAGAGATACGCAGTATTTT. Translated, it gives CATSHGGRDTQYF.

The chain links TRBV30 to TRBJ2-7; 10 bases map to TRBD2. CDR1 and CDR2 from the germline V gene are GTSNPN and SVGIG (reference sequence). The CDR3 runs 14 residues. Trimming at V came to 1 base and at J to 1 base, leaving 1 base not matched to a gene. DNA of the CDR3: TGTGCCTGGAGTGGGACTAGCGGATCCTACGAGCAGTACTTC. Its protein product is CAWSGTSGSYEQYF.

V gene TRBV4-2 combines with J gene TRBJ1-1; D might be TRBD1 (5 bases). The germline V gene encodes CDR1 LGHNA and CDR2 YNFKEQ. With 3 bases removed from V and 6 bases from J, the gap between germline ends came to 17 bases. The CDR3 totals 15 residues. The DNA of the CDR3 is TGTGCCAGCAGCCACCCCGGGACTCTGGCCCCTGAAGCTTTCTTT. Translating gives CASSHPGTLAPEAFF.

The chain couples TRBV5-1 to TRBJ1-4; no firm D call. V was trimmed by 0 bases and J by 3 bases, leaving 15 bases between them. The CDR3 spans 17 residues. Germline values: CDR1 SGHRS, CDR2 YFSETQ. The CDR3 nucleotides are TGCGCCAGCAGCTTGGCCGATCGTGAGGCGCCTAATGAAAAACTGTTTTTT. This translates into CASSLADREAPNEKLFF.

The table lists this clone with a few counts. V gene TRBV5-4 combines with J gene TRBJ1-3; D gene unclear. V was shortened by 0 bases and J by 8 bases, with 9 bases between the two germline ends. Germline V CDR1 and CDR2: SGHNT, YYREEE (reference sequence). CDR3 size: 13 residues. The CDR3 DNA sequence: TGTGCCAGCAGCTTGGTGAAGGGAGACACCATATATTTT. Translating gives CASSLVKGDTIYF.

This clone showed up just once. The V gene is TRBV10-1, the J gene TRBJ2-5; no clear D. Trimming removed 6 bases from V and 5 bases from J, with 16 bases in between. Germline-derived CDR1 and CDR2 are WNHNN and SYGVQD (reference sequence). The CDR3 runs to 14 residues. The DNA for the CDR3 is TGCGCCAGCAGCACCGGGTCCCTATTTGAGACCCAGTACTTC. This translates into CASSTGSLFETQYF.

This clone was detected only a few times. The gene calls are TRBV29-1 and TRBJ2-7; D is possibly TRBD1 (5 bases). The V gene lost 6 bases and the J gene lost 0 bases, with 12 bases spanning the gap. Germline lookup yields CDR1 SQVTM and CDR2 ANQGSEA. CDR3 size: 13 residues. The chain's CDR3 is CSVVTDFSYEQYF. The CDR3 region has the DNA TGCAGCGTAGTGACAGATTTCTCCTACGAGCAGTACTTC.

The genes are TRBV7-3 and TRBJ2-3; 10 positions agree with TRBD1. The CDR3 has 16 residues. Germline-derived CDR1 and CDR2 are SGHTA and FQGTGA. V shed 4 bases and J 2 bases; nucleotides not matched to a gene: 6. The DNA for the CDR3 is TGTGCCAGCAGCTCGAAGACAGGGGGCGTCACAGATACGCAGTATTTT. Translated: CASSSKTGGVTDTQYF.

In DNA, the CDR3 is TGTGCCAGCAGCAGGCCGAACACCGGGGAGCTGTTTTTT. It is translated as CASSRPNTGELFF. The chain recombines TRBV2 with TRBJ2-2; D gene ambiguous. V was trimmed by 6 bases and J by 0 bases, leaving 5 bases between them. The germline gives CDR1 SNHLY, CDR2 FYNNEI. The CDR3 extends over 13 amino acids. Combining the CDR3 with reference TRBV2 and TRBJ2-2 gives the whole variable domain EPEVTQTPSHQVTQMGQEVILRCVPISNHLYFYWYRQILGQKVEFLVSFYNNEISEKSEIFDDQFSVERPDGSNFTLKIRSTKLEDSAMYFCASSRPNTGELFFGEGSRLTVL.

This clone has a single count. The CDR3 protein is CASSRDRGYGYTF. The CDR3 DNA is TGCGCCAGCAGCCGTGACAGGGGGTATGGCTACACCTTC. V usage is TRBV5-1 and J usage is TRBJ1-2, with 9 positions matching TRBD1. Germline-derived CDR1 and CDR2 are SGHRS and YFSETQ. The V segment lost 4 bases and the J segment 5 bases; nucleotides outside the gene matches: 3. This CDR3 has 13 amino acids. The full variable domain, with the rest looked up from reference TRBV5-1 and TRBJ1-2, is KAGVTQTPRYLIKTRGQQVTLSCSPISGHRSVSWYQQTPGQGLQFLFEYFSETQRNKGNFPGRFSGRQFSNSRSEMNVSTLELGDSALYLCASSRDRGYGYTFGSGTRLTVV.